This T cell receptor beta chain came from a study of T-cell memory formation after mild COVID-19. TCRdb reprocessed the 5' RACE reads via MiXCR and lists one record per CDR3 protein. The table has fewer than 95,000 distinct CDR3 sequences, approximately 13% seen once. This CDR3 is 15 amino acids long. J gave up 8 bases and V 0 bases, and 10 bases lay outside the gene matches. CDR1 and CDR2 (germline): DFQATT, SNEGSKA (reference sequence). The chain is built from TRBV20-1 and TRBJ1-2; the match to TRBD1 covers 9 bases. The specimen was PBMCs or a T cell subset sorted from them (not recorded which). The sequence was collected from an adult woman who had mild COVID-19 (a few samples of this study predate the infection). Cell type and time point are not known. The CDR3 DNA reads as TGCAGTGCTAGAGATCTCTTGGCGACAGGGGGAGGCTACACCTTC. Translation gives CSARDLLATGGGYTF.